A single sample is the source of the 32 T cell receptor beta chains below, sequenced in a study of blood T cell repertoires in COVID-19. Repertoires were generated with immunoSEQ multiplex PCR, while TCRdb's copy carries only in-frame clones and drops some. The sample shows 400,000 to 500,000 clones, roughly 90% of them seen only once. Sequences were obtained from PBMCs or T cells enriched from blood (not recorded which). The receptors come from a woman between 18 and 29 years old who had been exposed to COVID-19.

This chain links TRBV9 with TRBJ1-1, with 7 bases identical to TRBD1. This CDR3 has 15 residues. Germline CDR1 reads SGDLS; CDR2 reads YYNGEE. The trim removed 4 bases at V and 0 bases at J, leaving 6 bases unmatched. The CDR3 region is CASSPPGGLNTEAFF. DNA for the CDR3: TGTGCCAGCAGCCCCCCAGGGGGGTTGAACACTGAAGCTTTCTTT.

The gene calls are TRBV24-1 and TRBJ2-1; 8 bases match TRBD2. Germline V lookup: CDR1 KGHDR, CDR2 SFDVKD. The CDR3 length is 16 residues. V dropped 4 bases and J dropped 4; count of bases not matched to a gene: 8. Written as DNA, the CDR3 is TGTGCCACCAGTGAATGGCGAGCGGGAGATTACAATGAGCAGTTCTTC. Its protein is CATSEWRAGDYNEQFF.

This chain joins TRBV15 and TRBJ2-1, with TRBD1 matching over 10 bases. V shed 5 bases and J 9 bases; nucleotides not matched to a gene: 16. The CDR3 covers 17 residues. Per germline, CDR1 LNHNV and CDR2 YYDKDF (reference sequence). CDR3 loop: CATSDSDRGMHSVEQFF. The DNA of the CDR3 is TGTGCCACCAGCGATTCGGACAGGGGGATGCACAGTGTTGAGCAGTTCTTC.

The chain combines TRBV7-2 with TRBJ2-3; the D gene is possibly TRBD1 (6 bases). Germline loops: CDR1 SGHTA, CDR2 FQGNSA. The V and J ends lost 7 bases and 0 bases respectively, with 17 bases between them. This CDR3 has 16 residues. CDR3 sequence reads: CASTLKDSLSTDTQYF. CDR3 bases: TGTGCCAGCACCCTGAAGGACAGCTTGAGCACAGATACGCAGTATTTT.

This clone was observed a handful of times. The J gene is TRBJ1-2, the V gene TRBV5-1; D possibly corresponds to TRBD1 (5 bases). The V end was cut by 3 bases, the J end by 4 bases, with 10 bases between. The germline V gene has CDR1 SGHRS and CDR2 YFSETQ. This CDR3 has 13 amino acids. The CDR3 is CASSSGHIYGYTF. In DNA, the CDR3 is TGCGCCAGCAGCTCTGGACACATCTATGGCTACACCTTC.

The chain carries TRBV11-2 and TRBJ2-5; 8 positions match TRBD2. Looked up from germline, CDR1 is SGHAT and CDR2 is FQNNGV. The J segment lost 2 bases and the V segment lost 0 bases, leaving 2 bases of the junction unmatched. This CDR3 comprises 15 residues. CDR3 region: CASSLDPSGQETQYF. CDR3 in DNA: TGTGCCAGCAGCTTAGATCCTAGCGGGCAAGAGACCCAGTACTTC.

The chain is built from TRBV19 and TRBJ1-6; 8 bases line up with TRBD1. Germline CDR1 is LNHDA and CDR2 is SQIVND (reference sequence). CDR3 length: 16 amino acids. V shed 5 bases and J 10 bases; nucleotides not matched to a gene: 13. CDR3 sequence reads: CASSRDSGQGNSPLHF. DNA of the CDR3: TGTGCCAGTAGTCGGGATTCTGGACAGGGAAACTCACCCCTCCACTTT. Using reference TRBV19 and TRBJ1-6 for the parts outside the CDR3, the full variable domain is DGGITQSPKYLFRKEGQNVTLSCEQNLNHDAMYWYRQDPGQGLRLIYYSQIVNDFQKGDIAEGYSVSREKKESFPLTVTSAQKNPTAFYLCASSRDSGQGNSPLHFGNGTRLTVT.

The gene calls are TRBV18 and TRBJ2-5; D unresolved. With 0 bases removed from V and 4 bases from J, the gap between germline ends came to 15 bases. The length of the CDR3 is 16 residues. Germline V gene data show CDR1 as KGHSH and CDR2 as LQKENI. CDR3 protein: CASSPPSTTGGETQYF. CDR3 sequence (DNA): TGTGCCAGCTCACCACCGAGCACTACGGGTGGAGAGACCCAGTACTTC.

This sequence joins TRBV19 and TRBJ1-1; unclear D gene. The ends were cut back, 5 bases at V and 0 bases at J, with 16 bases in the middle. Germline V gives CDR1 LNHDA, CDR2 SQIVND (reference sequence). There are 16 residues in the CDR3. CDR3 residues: CASSGESRILNTEAFF. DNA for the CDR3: TGTGCCAGTAGTGGAGAATCGCGGATATTGAACACTGAAGCTTTCTTT.

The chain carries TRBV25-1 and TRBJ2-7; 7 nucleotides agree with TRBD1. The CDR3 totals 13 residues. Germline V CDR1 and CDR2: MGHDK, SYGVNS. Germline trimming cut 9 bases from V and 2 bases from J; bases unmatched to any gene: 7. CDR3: CASEDRITYEQYF. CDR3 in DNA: TGTGCCAGTGAGGACAGGATCACCTACGAGCAGTACTTC.

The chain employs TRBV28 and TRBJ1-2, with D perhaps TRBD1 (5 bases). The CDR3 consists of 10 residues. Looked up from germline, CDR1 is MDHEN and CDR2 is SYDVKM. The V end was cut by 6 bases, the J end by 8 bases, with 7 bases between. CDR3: CASSGGGYTF. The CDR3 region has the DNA TGTGCCAGCAGCGGGGGGGGCTACACCTTC.

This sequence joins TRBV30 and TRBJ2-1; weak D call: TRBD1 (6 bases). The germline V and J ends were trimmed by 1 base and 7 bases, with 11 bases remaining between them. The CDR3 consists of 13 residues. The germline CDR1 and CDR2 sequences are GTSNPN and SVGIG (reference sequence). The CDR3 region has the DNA TGTGCCTGGAGTGCCGGGACACAGAATGAGCAGTTCTTC. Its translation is CAWSAGTQNEQFF. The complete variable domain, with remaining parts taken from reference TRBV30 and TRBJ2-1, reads SQTIHQWPATLVQPVGSPLSLECTVEGTSNPNLYWYRQAAGRGLQLLFYSVGIGQISSEVPQNLSASRPQDRQFILSSKKLLLSDSGFYLCAWSAGTQNEQFFGPGTRLTVL.

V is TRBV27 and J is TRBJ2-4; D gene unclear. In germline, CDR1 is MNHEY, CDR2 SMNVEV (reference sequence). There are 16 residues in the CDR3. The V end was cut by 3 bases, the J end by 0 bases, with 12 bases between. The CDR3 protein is CASSFSPNLAKNIQYF. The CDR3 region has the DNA TGTGCCAGCAGTTTTAGCCCCAACTTAGCCAAAAACATTCAGTACTTC.

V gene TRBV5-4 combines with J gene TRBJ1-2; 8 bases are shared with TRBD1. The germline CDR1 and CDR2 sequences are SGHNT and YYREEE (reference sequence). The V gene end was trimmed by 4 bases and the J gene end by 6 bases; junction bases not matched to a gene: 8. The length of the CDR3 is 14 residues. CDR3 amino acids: CASSLMDRAHGYTF. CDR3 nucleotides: TGTGCCAGCAGCCTGATGGACAGGGCGCATGGCTACACCTTC.

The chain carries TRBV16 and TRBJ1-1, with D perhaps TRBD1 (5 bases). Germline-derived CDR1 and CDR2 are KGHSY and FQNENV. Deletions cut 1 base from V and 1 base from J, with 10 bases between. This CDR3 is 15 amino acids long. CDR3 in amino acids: CASSQLDKPNTEAFF. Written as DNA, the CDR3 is TGTGCCAGCAGCCAATTGGACAAGCCGAACACTGAAGCTTTCTTT.

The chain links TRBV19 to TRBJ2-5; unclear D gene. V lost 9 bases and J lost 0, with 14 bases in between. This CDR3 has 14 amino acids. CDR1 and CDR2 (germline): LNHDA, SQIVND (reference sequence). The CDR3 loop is CASHTRTYQETQYF. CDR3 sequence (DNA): TGTGCCAGCCATACACGCACGTACCAAGAGACCCAGTACTTC.

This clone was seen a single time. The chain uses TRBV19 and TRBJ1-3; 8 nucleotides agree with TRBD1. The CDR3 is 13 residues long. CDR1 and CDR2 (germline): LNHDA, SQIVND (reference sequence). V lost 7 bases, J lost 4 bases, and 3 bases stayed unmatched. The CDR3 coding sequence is TGTGCCAGTACCAGGGGGCAAGGAAACACCATATATTTT. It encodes CASTRGQGNTIYF.

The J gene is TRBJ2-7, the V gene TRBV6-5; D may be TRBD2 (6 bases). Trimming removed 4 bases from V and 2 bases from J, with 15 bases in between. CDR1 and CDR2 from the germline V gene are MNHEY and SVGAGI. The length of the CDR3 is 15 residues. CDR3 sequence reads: CASSFRPGGAYEQYF. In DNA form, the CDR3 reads TGTGCCAGCAGTTTCCGACCCGGCGGGGCCTACGAGCAGTACTTC.

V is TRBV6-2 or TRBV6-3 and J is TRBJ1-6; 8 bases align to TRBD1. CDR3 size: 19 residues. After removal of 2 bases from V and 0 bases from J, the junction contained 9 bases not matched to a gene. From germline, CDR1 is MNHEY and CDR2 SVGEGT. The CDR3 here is CASSYRAGGLSSYNSPLHF. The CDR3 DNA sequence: TGTGCCAGCAGTTACAGGGCAGGGGGCCTAAGCTCCTATAATTCACCCCTCCACTTT.

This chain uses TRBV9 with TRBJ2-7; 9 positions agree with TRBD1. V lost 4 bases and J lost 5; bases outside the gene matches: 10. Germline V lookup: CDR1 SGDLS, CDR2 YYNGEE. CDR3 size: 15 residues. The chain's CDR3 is CASSRNGQGYNEQYF. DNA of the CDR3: TGTGCCAGCAGCCGTAATGGACAGGGGTATAACGAGCAGTACTTC.

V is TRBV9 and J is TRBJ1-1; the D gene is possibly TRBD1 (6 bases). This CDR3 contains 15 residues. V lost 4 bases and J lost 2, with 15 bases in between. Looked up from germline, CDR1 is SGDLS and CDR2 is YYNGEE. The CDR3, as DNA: TGTGCCAGCAGCACTCAGGACAGAGCTAACACTGAAGCTTTCTTT. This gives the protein CASSTQDRANTEAFF.

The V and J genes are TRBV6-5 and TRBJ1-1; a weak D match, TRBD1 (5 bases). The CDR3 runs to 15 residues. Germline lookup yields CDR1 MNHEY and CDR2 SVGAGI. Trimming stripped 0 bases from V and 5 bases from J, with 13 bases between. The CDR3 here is CASSYSRDYQTEAFF. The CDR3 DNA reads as TGTGCCAGCAGTTACTCCCGGGACTATCAGACTGAAGCTTTCTTT.

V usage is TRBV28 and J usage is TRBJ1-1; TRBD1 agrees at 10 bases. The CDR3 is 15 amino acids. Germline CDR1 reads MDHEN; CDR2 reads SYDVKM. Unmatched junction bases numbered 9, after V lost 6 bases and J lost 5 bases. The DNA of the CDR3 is TGTGCCAGCAGGGAATTGGGACAGGGGAGGACTGAAGCTTTCTTT. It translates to CASRELGQGRTEAFF.

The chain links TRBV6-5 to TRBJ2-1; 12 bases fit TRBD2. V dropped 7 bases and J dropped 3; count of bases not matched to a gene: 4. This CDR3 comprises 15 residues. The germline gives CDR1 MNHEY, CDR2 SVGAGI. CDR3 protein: CASTGLAGFYNEQFF. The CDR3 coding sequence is TGTGCCAGCACCGGACTAGCGGGATTCTACAATGAGCAGTTCTTC.

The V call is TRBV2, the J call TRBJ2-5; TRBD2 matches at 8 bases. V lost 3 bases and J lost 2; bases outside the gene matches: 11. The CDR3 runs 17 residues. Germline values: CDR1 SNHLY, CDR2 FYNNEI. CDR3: CASSDILGRGEQETQYF. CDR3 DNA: TGTGCCAGCAGTGATATATTGGGGCGGGGGGAGCAAGAGACCCAGTACTTC.

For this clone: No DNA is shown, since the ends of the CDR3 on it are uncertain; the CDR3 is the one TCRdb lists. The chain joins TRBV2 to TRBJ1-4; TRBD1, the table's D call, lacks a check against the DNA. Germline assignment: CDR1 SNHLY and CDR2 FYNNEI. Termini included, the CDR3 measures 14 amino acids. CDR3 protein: CASILGAGREKLFF.

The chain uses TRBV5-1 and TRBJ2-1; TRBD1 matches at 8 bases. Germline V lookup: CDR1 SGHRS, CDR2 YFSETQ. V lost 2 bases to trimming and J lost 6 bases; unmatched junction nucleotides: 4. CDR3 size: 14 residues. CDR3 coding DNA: TGCGCCAGCAGCTTACAGGGGGACGCCAATGAGCAGTTCTTC. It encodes CASSLQGDANEQFF.

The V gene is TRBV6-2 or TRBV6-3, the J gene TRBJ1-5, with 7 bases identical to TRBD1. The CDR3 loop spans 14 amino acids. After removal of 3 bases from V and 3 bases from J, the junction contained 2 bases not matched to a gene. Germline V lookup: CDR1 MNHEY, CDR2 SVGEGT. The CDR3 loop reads CASSYGQVNQPQHF. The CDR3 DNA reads TGTGCCAGCAGTTATGGACAGGTCAATCAGCCCCAGCATTTT.

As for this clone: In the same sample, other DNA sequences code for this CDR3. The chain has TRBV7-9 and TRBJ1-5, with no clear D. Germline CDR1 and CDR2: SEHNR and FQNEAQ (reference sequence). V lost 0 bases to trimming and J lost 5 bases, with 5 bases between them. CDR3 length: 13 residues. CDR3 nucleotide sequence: TGTGCCAGCAGCTTAGCCCCCGATCAGCCCCAGCATTTT. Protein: CASSLAPDQPQHF.

The DNA for the CDR3 is TGTGCCAGCAGCCTCTCCGGGACAGGGGCGACCGGGGAGCTGTTTTTT. Amino acids: CASSLSGTGATGELFF. The gene calls are TRBV28 and TRBJ2-2, with 10 bases fitting TRBD1. J gave up 5 bases and V 6 bases, and 9 bases lay outside the gene matches. CDR1 is MDHEN, CDR2 SYDVKM, per germline. The CDR3 consists of 16 residues.

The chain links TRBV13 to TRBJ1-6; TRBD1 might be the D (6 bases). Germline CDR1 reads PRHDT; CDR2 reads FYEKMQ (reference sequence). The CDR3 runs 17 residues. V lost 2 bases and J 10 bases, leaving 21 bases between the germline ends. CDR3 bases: TGTGCCAGCAGCTTAAAGCGTAAGGCGGGGGGCCACTCACCCCTCCACTTT. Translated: CASSLKRKAGGHSPLHF.

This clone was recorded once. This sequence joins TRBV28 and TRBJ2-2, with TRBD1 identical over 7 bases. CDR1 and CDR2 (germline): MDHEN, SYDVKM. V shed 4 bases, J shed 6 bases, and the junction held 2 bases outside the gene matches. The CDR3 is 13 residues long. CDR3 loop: CASSYQGAGELFF. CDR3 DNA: TGTGCCAGCAGTTACCAGGGGGCCGGGGAGCTGTTTTTT.